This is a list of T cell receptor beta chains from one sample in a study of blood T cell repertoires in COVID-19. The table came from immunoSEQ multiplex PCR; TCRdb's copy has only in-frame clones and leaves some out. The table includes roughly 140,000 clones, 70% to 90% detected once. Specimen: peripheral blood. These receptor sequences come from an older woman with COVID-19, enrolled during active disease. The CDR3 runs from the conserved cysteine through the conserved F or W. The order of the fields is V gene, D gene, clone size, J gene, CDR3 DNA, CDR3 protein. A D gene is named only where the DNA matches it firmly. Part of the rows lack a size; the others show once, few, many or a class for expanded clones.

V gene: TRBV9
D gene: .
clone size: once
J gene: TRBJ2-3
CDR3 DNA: TGTGCCAGCAGCCGACAGATAGATACGCAGTATTTT
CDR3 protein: CASSRQIDTQYF

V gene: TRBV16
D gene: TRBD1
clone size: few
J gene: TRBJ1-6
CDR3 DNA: TGTGCCAGCAGTAAAAGGACAGGGTTGACACCCCTCCACTTT
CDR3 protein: CASSKRTGLTPLHF

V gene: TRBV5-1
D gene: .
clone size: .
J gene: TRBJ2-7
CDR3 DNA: TGCGCCAGCAGCTTCCAACAGGGTATGAACGAGCAGTACTTC
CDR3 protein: CASSFQQGMNEQYF

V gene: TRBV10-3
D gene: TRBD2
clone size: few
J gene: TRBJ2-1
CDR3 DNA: TGTGCCATCAGGGCAGGACTAGCGGGGGGCAGGTACAATGAGCAGTTCTTC
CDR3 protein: CAIRAGLAGGRYNEQFF

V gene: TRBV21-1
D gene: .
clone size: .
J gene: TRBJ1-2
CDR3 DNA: .
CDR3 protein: CASSGVGTGNYGYTF

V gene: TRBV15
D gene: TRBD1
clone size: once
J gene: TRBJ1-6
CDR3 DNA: TGTGCCACCAGCAAACCGACCTCAGGGGGCGATCTTCTTAGCTCCTATAATTCACCCCTCCACTTT
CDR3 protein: CATSKPTSGGDLLSSYNSPLHF

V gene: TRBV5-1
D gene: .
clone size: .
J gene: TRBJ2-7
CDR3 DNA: TGCGCCAGCAACCCACCCCGCTCATCCATGCGAGGTGGATCCTACGAGCAGTACTTC
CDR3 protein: CASNPPRSSMRGGSYEQYF

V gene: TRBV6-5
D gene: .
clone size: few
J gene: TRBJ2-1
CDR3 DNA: TGTGCCAGCAGTTACGTCCCTGAGGCGGATGAGCAGTTCTTC
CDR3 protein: CASSYVPEADEQFF

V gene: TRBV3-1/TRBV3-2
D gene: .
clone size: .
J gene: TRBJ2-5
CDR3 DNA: TGTGCCAGCAGCCAATATCAAGAGACCCAGTACTTC
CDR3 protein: CASSQYQETQYF

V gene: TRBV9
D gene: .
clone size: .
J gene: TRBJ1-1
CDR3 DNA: TGTGCCAGCAGCCGCAGGGAGGACACTGAAGCTTTCTTT
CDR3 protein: CASSRREDTEAFF

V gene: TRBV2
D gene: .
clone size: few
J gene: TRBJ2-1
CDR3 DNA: TGTGCCAGCAGTGAACCTTTGTACAATGAGCAGTTCTTC
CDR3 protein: CASSEPLYNEQFF

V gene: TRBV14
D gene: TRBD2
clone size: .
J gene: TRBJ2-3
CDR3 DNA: TGTGCCAGCAGCCCACTAGCGGGGGCCCCTGATACGCAGTATTTT
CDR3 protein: CASSPLAGAPDTQYF

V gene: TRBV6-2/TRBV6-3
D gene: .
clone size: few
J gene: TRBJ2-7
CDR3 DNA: TGTGCCAGCAGTTCCCTGTCCTACGAGCAGTACTTC
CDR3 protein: CASSSLSYEQYF

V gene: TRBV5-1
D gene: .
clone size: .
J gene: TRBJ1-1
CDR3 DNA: TGCGCCAGCAGCTTGGGGGCAGGAAACACTGAAGCTTTCTTT
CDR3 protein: CASSLGAGNTEAFF

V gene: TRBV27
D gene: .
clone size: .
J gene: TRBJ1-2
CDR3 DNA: TGTGCCAGCAGTGCCACAGGACGCGGCTACACCTTC
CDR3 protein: CASSATGRGYTF

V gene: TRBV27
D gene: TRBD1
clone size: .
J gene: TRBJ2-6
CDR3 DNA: TGTGCCAGCAGATCATACGGCACAGGGGTGGGCTCTGGGGCCAACGTCCTGACTTTC
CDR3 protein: CASRSYGTGVGSGANVLTF

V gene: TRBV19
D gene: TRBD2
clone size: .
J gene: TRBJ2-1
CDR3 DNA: TGTGCCAGTAGTATCCGGTGGGGGGGAGACAATGAGCAGTTCTTC
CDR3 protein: CASSIRWGGDNEQFF

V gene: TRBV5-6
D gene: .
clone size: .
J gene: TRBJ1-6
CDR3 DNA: TGTGCCAGCAGGTCACTCACAGGGTCCCAGGATTCACCCCTCCACTTT
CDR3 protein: CASRSLTGSQDSPLHF

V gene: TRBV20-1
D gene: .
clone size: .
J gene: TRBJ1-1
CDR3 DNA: TGCAGTGCTAGTCGCGACTCCGAAGCTTTCTTT
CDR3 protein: CSASRDSEAFF

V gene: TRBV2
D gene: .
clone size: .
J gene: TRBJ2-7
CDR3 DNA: TGTGCCAGCAGGCGTCACGAGCAGTACTTC
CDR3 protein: CASRRHEQYF

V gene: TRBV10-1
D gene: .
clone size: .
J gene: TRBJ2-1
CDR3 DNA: TGCGCCAGACGGGGGAACAATGAGCAGTTCTTC
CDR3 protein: CARRGNNEQFF

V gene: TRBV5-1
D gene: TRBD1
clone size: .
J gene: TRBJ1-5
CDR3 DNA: TGCGCCAGCAGCTTGGTAGGGGGCATTCAGCCCCAGCATTTT
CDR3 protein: CASSLVGGIQPQHF

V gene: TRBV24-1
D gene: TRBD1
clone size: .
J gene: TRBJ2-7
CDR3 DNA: TGTGCCACCAGTGATTTCCAGGGGGACGAGCAGTACTTC
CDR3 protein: CATSDFQGDEQYF

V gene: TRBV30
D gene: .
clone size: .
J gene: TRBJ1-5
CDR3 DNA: TGTGCCTGGACCAGGACACCCAATCAGCCCCAGCATTTT
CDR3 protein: CAWTRTPNQPQHF

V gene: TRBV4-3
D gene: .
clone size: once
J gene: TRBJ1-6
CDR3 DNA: TGCGCCAGCAGCCAAGATCTCAGGGATTATAATTCACCCCTCCACTTT
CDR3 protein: CASSQDLRDYNSPLHF

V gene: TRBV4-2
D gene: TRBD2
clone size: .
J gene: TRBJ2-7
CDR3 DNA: TGTGCCAGCAGCCAAAATAACGGGGGGATTACCTACGAGCAGTACTTC
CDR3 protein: CASSQNNGGITYEQYF

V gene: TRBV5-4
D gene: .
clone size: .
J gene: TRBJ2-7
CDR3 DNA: TGTGCCAGCAGCTTAGGACGGAGGAACTACGAGCAGTACTTC
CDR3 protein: CASSLGRRNYEQYF

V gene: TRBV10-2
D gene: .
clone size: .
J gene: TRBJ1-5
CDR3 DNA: TGCGCCAGCAGGAGGGGGGGAAGAAGCAATCAGCCCCAGCATTTT
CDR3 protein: CASRRGGRSNQPQHF

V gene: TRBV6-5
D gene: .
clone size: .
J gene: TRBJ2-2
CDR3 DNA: TGTGCCAGCAGTTACGGCGGGAAGGCCACCGGGGAGCTGTTTTTT
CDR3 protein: CASSYGGKATGELFF

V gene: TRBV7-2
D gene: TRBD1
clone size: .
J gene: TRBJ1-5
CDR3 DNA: TGTGCCAGCAGCGGGACAGTTCTGGGGGTTCAGCCCCAGCATTTT
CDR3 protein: CASSGTVLGVQPQHF

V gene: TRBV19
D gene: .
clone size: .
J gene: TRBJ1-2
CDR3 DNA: TGTGCCAGTAGGCGGGGCGGGGGGCTCTCCTATGGCTACACCTTC
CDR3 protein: CASRRGGGLSYGYTF

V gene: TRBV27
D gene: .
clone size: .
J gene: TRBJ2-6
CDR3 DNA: TGTGCCAGCAGTCCGCTAGGGGCGGGGGGGGCCAACGTCCTGACTTTC
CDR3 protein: CASSPLGAGGANVLTF

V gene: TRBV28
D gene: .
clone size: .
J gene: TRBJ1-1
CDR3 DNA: TGTGCCAGCAGTTCAGCAGGGGCGGGGGACACTGAAGCTTTCTTT
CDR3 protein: CASSSAGAGDTEAFF

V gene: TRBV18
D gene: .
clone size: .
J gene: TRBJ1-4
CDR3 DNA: TGTGCCAGCTCACCTAAGGGGCAGCCTTCAACTAATGAAAAACTGTTTTTT
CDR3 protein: CASSPKGQPSTNEKLFF

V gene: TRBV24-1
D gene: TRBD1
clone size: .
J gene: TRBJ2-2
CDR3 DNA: TGTGCCACCAGTGATTTTTACCAGGGACAGTTCACCGGGGAGCTGTTTTTT
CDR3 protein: CATSDFYQGQFTGELFF

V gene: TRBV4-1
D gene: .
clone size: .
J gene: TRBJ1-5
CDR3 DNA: TGCGCCAGCAGCCAAGATGGGCCCATTGGGAATCAGCCCCAGCATTTT
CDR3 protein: CASSQDGPIGNQPQHF

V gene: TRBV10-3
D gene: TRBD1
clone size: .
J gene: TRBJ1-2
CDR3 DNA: TGTGCCATCAAACCCACAGGGGCTGGCTACACCTTC
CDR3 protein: CAIKPTGAGYTF